This T cell receptor beta chain emerged from a study of CD8+ T cells in alopecia areata. Findings of the study overall: Sequencing of scalp samples also includes resident alphabeta T cells from normal skin.

Once RNA had been extracted, it was reverse transcribed into cDNA to act as the sequencing template. Profiled with immunoSEQ multiplex PCR; TCRdb holds only in-frame clones, not every one. The repertoire has more than 95,000 clones, about 50% of them found once; the top ten carry 10% to 13%. CDR1 is SGDLS, CDR2 YYNGEE, per germline. Trimming stripped 4 bases from V and 4 bases from J, with 15 bases between. The CDR3 loop spans 14 amino acids. A remark on this clone: Its target is not known.

Alopecia areata patients had lesional scalp punch biopsies and peripheral blood taken from them. PBMCs provided sorted CD4+ and CD8+ T cells. The rearrangement joins TRBV9 to TRBJ2-7; D remains ambiguous. The sequence was collected from a human donor with alopecia areata. Sequencing was performed on NKG2D-low CD8+ T cells sorted from blood. CDR3 coding DNA: TGTGCCAGCAGCTCCGGGTCCCTCGTATACGAGCAGTACTTC. This encodes CASSSGSLVYEQYF.